The 21 T cell receptor beta chains in this list originate from one sample, sequenced in a study of T-cell memory formation after mild COVID-19. TCRdb used MiXCR to reprocess the 5' RACE reads, holding one entry per CDR3 protein. The data contain roughly 110,000 distinct CDR3 sequences, 9.5% to 15% of them seen just once; the ten biggest clones take up around 25%. The sequenced sample was PBMCs or a T cell subset sorted from them (not recorded which). The receptors originated from an adult woman who had mild COVID-19 (a few samples of this study predate the infection). Cell type and time point are not known.

Only a few counts were recorded for this clonotype. The CDR3 here is CASSVAGGPGEKLFF. In DNA form, the CDR3 reads TGTGCCAGCAGCGTAGCGGGGGGCCCGGGTGAAAAACTGTTTTTT. This chain links TRBV9 with TRBJ1-4, with D possibly TRBD1 on 6 matching bases. Trimming left V 0 bases short and J 7 bases short, with 13 bases between. The CDR3 has 15 amino acids. The germline gives CDR1 SGDLS, CDR2 YYNGEE.

This clonotype appeared a few times. The V call is TRBV2, the J call TRBJ2-1; no firm D call. Trimming stripped 7 bases from V and 15 bases from J, with 16 bases between. The CDR3 contains 11 residues. Germline loops: CDR1 SNHLY, CDR2 FYNNEI. CDR3 bases: TGTGCCAGCATGGATGAAGGCCCATGGTTCTTC. Protein: CASMDEGPWFF. Drawing the rest from reference TRBV2 and TRBJ2-1, the complete variable domain is EPEVTQTPSHQVTQMGQEVILRCVPISNHLYFYWYRQILGQKVEFLVSFYNNEISEKSEIFDDQFSVERPDGSNFTLKIRSTKLEDSAMYFCASMDEGPWFFGPGTRLTVL.

This clonotype was counted at least ten times. The chain combines TRBV29-1 with TRBJ2-1; 7 positions agree with TRBD2. Germline V CDR1 and CDR2: SQVTM, ANQGSEA. The CDR3 is 13 residues long. V lost 0 bases, J lost 8 bases, and 4 bases stayed unmatched. The CDR3 protein is CSVEERERYEQFF. Here the CDR3 DNA reads TGCAGCGTTGAAGAGCGGGAGCGGTATGAGCAGTTCTTC.

V gene TRBV15 combines with J gene TRBJ2-5, with TRBD1 as a possible D gene (6 bases). V dropped 1 base and J dropped 2 bases, with 11 bases sitting between them. The germline gives CDR1 LNHNV, CDR2 YYDKDF (reference sequence). The CDR3 totals 15 residues. The DNA of the CDR3 is TGTGCCACCAGCAGAGTACAGGGTGAACAAGAGACCCAGTACTTC. Its protein is CATSRVQGEQETQYF.

The V and J genes are TRBV9 and TRBJ2-7; D is perhaps TRBD1 or TRBD2 (5 bases each). This CDR3 has 13 amino acids. V dropped 0 bases and J dropped 5 bases, with 9 bases sitting between them. In germline, CDR1 is SGDLS, CDR2 YYNGEE. CDR3 residues: CASSVGGFDEQYF. As DNA, the CDR3 is TGTGCCAGCAGCGTAGGGGGGTTCGACGAGCAGTACTTC.

This clonotype was observed once. V and J are TRBV20-1 and TRBJ2-3, with D possibly being TRBD2 (6 bases). Per germline, CDR1 DFQATT and CDR2 SNEGSKA (reference sequence). This CDR3 contains 15 residues. V was shortened by 0 bases and J by 5 bases, with 15 bases between the two germline ends. The CDR3 DNA reads as TGCAGTGCTAGAGATCGACTATCGGGAGTAGATACGCAGTATTTT. This translates into CSARDRLSGVDTQYF.

This clonotype was seen only a few times. The chain uses TRBV9 and TRBJ2-3, with 7 positions matching TRBD2. Trimming removed 4 bases from V and 4 bases from J; junction bases left unmatched: 18. The CDR3 spans 18 residues. Germline CDR1 is SGDLS and CDR2 is YYNGEE. CDR3 bases: TGTGCCAGCAGCCCCCCTGGCGGTAGCGGGTCCCCCCCAGATACGCAGTATTTT. This translates into CASSPPGGSGSPPDTQYF. Filled out from reference TRBV9 and TRBJ2-3, the complete variable domain reads DSGVTQTPKHLITATGQRVTLRCSPRSGDLSVYWYQQSLDQGLQFLIQYYNGEERAKGNILERFSAQQFPDLHSELNLSSLELGDSALYFCASSPPGGSGSPPDTQYFGPGTRLTVL.

This clonotype showed up just a few times. V usage is TRBV30 and J usage is TRBJ2-2; 8 positions agree with TRBD1. The CDR3 is 20 amino acids. The germline gives CDR1 GTSNPN, CDR2 SVGIG (reference sequence). After removal of 0 bases from V and 2 bases from J, the junction contained 17 bases not matched to a gene. The CDR3 DNA sequence: TGTGCCTGGAGTGTATATATTCTCGGGACAGGCGAGCGCAACACCGGGGAGCTGTTTTTT. It translates to CAWSVYILGTGERNTGELFF.

This chain joins TRBV4-1 and TRBJ2-1; 12 nucleotides align to TRBD2. After removal of 5 bases from V and 5 bases from J, the junction contained 4 bases not matched to a gene. The CDR3 length is 15 residues. Germline V gene data show CDR1 as MGHRA and CDR2 as YSYEKL. The CDR3 loop reads CASSFRLAGDNEQFF. CDR3 bases: TGCGCCAGCAGCTTTCGACTAGCGGGGGACAATGAGCAGTTCTTC.

In this sample, this clonotype turned up a few times. V is TRBV5-1 and J is TRBJ2-1, with 13 nucleotides matching TRBD2. V dropped 4 bases and J dropped 8; count of bases not matched to a gene: 15. Germline loops: CDR1 SGHRS, CDR2 YFSETQ. The CDR3 consists of 18 residues. CDR3 DNA: TGCGCCAGCAGCATGCAACTAGCGGGAGGGCCCATACTGGATGAGCAGTTCTTC. It specifies CASSMQLAGGPILDEQFF.

This clonotype has a handful of counts. The chain uses TRBV18 and TRBJ2-3, with 8 bases lining up with TRBD2. The V and J ends lost 0 bases and 1 base, in that order; junction bases with no gene match: 9. Germline CDR1 is KGHSH and CDR2 is LQKENI. CDR3 size: 18 residues. The CDR3 bases are TGTGCCAGCTCACCACCAGTCTCCGGGAGGGTCGGCACAGATACGCAGTATTTT. Translated: CASSPPVSGRVGTDTQYF.

This clonotype showed up just a few times. This chain links TRBV12-3 or TRBV12-4 with TRBJ2-7; the match to TRBD1 covers 9 bases. This CDR3 has 14 residues. Unmatched junction bases numbered 6, after V lost 6 bases and J lost 3 bases. CDR3 amino acids: CASRQGTGNYEQYF. CDR3 nucleotides: TGTGCCAGCAGACAAGGGACAGGGAACTACGAGCAGTACTTC.

The table lists this clonotype with a few counts. This chain links TRBV3-1 with TRBJ2-7, with D perhaps TRBD1 (6 bases). The germline gives CDR1 LGHDT, CDR2 YNNKEL (reference sequence). V gave up 0 bases and J gave up 0 bases, with 21 bases separating them. The CDR3 extends over 19 amino acids. CDR3 amino acids: CASSQEGNPRDINSYEQYF. For the CDR3, the DNA is TGTGCCAGCAGCCAAGAGGGGAACCCCCGGGACATCAACTCCTACGAGCAGTACTTC.

The V and J genes are TRBV12-3 or TRBV12-4 and TRBJ2-3; the D is unclear. The CDR3 is 14 amino acids. Trimming removed 6 bases from V and 6 bases from J, with 16 bases in between. In DNA form, the CDR3 reads TGTGCCAGCAGCCAGTCTTCCATGTACGATACGCAGTATTTT. This gives the protein CASSQSSMYDTQYF.

The rearrangement joins TRBV6-5 to TRBJ1-1, with D possibly matching TRBD1 (5 bases). Germline values: CDR1 MNHEY, CDR2 SVGAGI. V was clipped by 0 bases and J by 0 bases, with 14 bases between them. This CDR3 has 17 residues. The CDR3 nucleotides read TGTGCCAGCAGTTACTCGTGGGGGGTTACGATGAACACTGAAGCTTTCTTT. It yields the protein CASSYSWGVTMNTEAFF.

The chain combines TRBV7-6 with TRBJ2-7; maybe TRBD1 (6 bases). This CDR3 region has 15 residues. Trimming left V 2 bases short and J 2 bases short, with 13 bases between. Germline V gene sequence: CDR1 SGHVS, CDR2 FNYEAQ. CDR3 sequence (DNA): TGTGCCAGCAGCTTAAGGCCAGGGACAACCTACGAGCAGTACTTC. As protein: CASSLRPGTTYEQYF.

About this clonotype itself: The germline gene is not matched at one end of the junction; a read error may be the cause. The chain uses TRBV7-9 and TRBJ2-5, with 8 nucleotides matching TRBD1. The CDR3 is 15 residues long. The germline CDR1 and CDR2 sequences are SEHNR and FQNEAQ (reference sequence). The chain's CDR3 is CASSVRDRTLETRYF. CDR3 in DNA: TGTGCCAGCAGCGTCCGGGACAGGACGTTGGAGACCCGGTACTTC. Supplemented by reference TRBV7-9 and TRBJ2-5, the full variable domain reads DTGVSQNPRHKITKRGQNVTFRCDPISEHNRLYWYRQTLGQGPEFLTYFQNEAQLEKSRLLSDRFSAERPKGSFSTLEIQRTEQGDSAMYLCASSVRDRTLETRYFGPGTRLLVL.

The chain uses TRBV29-1 and TRBJ1-5; TRBD1 agrees at 12 bases. The CDR3 spans 18 residues. CDR1 is SQVTM and CDR2 is ANQGSEA in the germline V gene. Trimming removed 4 bases from V and 0 bases from J; junction bases left unmatched: 10. The CDR3 reads CSVAPRDRGPDSNQPQHF. CDR3 DNA: TGCAGCGTTGCCCCGAGGGACAGGGGGCCTGATAGCAATCAGCCCCAGCATTTT.

V gene TRBV20-1 combines with J gene TRBJ2-7, with 11 bases aligning to TRBD2. CDR1 and CDR2 (germline): DFQATT, SNEGSKA (reference sequence). This CDR3 contains 15 residues. Trimming at V came to 2 bases and at J to 1 base, leaving 4 bases not matched to a gene. CDR3: CSARLLAGASYEQYF. The CDR3 DNA reads TGCAGTGCTAGATTACTAGCGGGAGCGTCCTACGAGCAGTACTTC.

This clonotype appeared a few times. J is TRBJ1-1 and V is TRBV7-9; a possible D gene is TRBD1 (6 bases). Germline V lookup: CDR1 SEHNR, CDR2 FQNEAQ (reference sequence). Trimming pared 2 bases from V and 0 bases from J, leaving 16 bases between. The CDR3 spans 17 residues. The chain's CDR3 is CASSLKNTGLMNTEAFF. The CDR3 DNA is TGTGCCAGCAGCTTAAAAAATACAGGGCTCATGAACACTGAAGCTTTCTTT.

About this clonotype: Given a much more abundant clone one base away, this may be a read error. J is TRBJ2-7 and V is TRBV27, with 11 bases identical to TRBD2. This CDR3 spans 19 amino acids. The germline CDR1 and CDR2 sequences are MNHEY and SMNVEV (reference sequence). CDR3 residues: CASSLGETSGAVSSYELYF. CDR3 bases: TGTGCCAGCAGTTTGGGGGAGACTAGCGGGGCGGTTAGCTCCTACGAGCTGTACTTC.